What follows are 5 T cell receptor beta chains derived from one specimen sequenced in a study of blood T cell repertoires in COVID-19. Using immunoSEQ multiplex PCR, the repertoire was profiled, and TCRdb retains in-frame clones only, with some absent. The sample includes under 300,000 clones, 80% to 85% of them seen just once. Sequenced material: peripheral blood. The receptor set was obtained from a woman between 18 and 29 years old with acute or convalescent COVID-19.

The chain is built from TRBV7-6 and TRBJ2-1; the D gene is possibly TRBD2 (5 bases). V shed 1 base and J shed 8 bases, with 15 bases lying between them. The CDR3 spans 15 residues. Germline CDR1 and CDR2: SGHVS and FNYEAQ. CDR3 sequence reads: CASSLEAAAVYEQFF. As DNA, the CDR3 is TGTGCCAGCAGCTTAGAAGCGGCAGCTGTATATGAGCAGTTCTTC.

This clone was observed a handful of times. V is TRBV5-5 and J is TRBJ1-1, with TRBD1 as a possible D gene (5 bases). This CDR3 is 16 amino acids long. CDR1 is SGHKS, CDR2 YYEKEE, per germline (reference sequence). V lost 1 base, J lost 1 base, and 14 bases lay in between. CDR3 residues: CASSLTAAQENTEAFF. CDR3 sequence (DNA): TGTGCCAGCAGCTTGACTGCCGCACAGGAGAACACTGAAGCTTTCTTT.

The V call is TRBV4-3, the J call TRBJ1-6; 11 bases fit TRBD1. The CDR3 contains 14 residues. Trimming removed 6 bases from V and 8 bases from J; junction bases left unmatched: 3. Germline CDR1 LGHNA, CDR2 YSLEER. CDR3 bases: TGCGCCAGCAGTACGGGACAGGGGGATTCACCCCTCCACTTT. Translating gives CASSTGQGDSPLHF.

The chain links TRBV2 to TRBJ1-1, with 8 bases fitting TRBD1. There are 13 residues in the CDR3. With V trimmed by 5 bases and J by 3 bases, 2 bases remained unmatched. Germline V gene sequence: CDR1 SNHLY, CDR2 FYNNEI. CDR3 sequence: CASSKQGDTEAFF. The CDR3 bases are TGTGCCAGCAGTAAACAGGGGGACACTGAAGCTTTCTTT.

The CDR3 sequence: CASSVARTFPTDTQYF. For the CDR3, the DNA is TGTGCCAGCAGCGTAGCGAGGACTTTCCCCACAGATACGCAGTATTTT. V is TRBV9 and J is TRBJ2-3; possible D gene TRBD2, 5 bases. There are 16 residues in the CDR3. The germline V gene has CDR1 SGDLS and CDR2 YYNGEE. V lost 0 bases and J 2 bases, leaving 13 bases between the germline ends.